This T cell receptor (beta chain) emerged from a study of CD8 T cells in Susac syndrome. General observations from the study: It was acknowledged by the study that relatively few individuals were included in its TCR sequencing and HLA analysis.

Healthy donors were controls matched for age and sex. Negative isolation yielded the CD8+ and CD4+ T cells, while FACS enriched the TEMRA cells. Reverse transcription of 0.5 to 1 ug RNA was performed with random hexamers. Multiplex PCR with immunoSEQ amplified the TCR beta CDR3 across 54 Vbeta and 13 Jbeta. TCRdb re-derived calls from the immunoSEQ multiplex PCR reads in MiXCR, one entry per CDR3 protein. The repertoire holds approximately 120,000 distinct CDR3 sequences, with about 95% as singletons. The count of this clonotype is one. Its antigen is unknown. Sequenced sample: CD4+ T cells from PBMCs. This TCR derives from a human donor in good health.

This chain's CDR3 is CSAPRTGGTEAFF. Written as DNA, the CDR3 is TGCAGTGCTCCCAGGACAGGGGGCACTGAAGCTTTCTTT. This chain connects TRBV20-1 to TRBJ1-1; TRBD1 aligns across 10 bases. With V trimmed by 5 bases and J by 4 bases, 4 bases remained unmatched. The CDR3 consists of 13 residues. Germline CDR1 DFQATT, CDR2 SNEGSKA (reference sequence).